The text below deals with one TCR beta chain. These data originate in a study of T-cell reconstitution after alpha-beta-depleted transplantation in children. A TCRbeta library incorporating unique molecular identifiers was prepared. TCRdb redid the calling of the PCR reads with MiXCR, one entry per CDR3 protein. The profile shows 70,000 to 95,000 distinct CDR3 sequences, over 9% of them singletons. The CDR3 has 15 residues. Germline CDR1 reads LNHNV; CDR2 reads YYDKDF (reference sequence). V lost 5 bases and J lost 7; bases outside the gene matches: 10. The sequences come from PBMCs from the stem cell graft donor, collected from the stem cell graft. The chain links TRBV15 to TRBJ2-1; the match to TRBD2 covers 8 bases. This TCR came from a human donor who donated a stem cell graft to a child with inherited bone marrow failure. The CDR3 DNA reads TGTGCCACCAGCGACACCGGGACTAGGATGAATGAGCAGTTCTTC. Encoded protein: CATSDTGTRMNEQFF.